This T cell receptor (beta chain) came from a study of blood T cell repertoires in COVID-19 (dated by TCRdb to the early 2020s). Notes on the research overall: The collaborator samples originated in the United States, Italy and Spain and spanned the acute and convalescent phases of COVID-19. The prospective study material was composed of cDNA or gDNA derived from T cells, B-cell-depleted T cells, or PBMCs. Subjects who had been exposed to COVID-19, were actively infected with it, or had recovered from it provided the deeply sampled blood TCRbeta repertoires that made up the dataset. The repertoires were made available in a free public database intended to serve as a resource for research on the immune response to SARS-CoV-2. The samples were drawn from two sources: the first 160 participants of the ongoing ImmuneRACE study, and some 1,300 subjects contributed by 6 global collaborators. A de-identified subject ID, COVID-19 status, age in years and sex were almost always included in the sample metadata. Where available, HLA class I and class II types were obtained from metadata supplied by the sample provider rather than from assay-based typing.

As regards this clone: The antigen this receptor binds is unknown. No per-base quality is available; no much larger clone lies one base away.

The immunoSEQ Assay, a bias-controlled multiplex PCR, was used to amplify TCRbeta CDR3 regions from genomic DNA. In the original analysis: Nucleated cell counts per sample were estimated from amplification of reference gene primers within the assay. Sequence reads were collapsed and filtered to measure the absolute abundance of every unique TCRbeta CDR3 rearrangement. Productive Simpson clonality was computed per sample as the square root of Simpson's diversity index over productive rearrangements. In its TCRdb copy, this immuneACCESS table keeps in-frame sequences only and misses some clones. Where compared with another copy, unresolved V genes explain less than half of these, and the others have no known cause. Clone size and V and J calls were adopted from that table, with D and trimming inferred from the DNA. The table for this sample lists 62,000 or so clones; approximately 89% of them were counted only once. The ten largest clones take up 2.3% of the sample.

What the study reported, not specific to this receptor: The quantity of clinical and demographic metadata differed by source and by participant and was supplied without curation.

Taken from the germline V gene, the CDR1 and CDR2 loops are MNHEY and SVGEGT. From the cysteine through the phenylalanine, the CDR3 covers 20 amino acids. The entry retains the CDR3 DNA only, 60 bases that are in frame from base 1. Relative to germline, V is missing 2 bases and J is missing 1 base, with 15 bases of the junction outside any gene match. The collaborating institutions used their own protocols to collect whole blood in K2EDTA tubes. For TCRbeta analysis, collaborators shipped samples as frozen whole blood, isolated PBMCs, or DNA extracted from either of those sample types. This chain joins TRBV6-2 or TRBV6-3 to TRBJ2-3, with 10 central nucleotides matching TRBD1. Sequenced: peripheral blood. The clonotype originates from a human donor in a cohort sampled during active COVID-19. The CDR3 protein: CASSYAVPTYGQGGTDTQYF. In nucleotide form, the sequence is TGTGCCAGCAGTTACGCCGTGCCCACATACGGACAGGGGGGCACAGATACGCAGTATTTT.